This TCR beta chain was captured in a study of T cells expressing NK-cell markers. Turning to the study itself: Sorted T-cell subsets CD3+CD56+NKG2C+, CD3+CD56+NKG2C- and CD3+CD56-NKG2C+ were TCR beta-sequenced. Study-wide results and limits: Unclear, still, was the HCMV specificity of the expanded NKG2C+ T cell clones. The CD3+CD56-NKG2C+ fraction of a few donors was likewise dominated by these clonotypes.

TCR beta libraries carry UMIs added by 5'RACE template switching. TCRdb re-called the 5' RACE reads; every CDR3 protein appears as one record, without DNA. The listing records fewer than 400,000 distinct CDR3 sequences. For this clonotype: Its antigen is still unknown.

CDR3 length equals 14 residues. CDR1 is MNHEY and CDR2 is SVGAGI in the germline V gene. The V gene is TRBV6-5, the J gene TRBJ2-5; checking the TCRdb D call of TRBD1 is not possible without DNA. The receptor was derived from a woman between 50 and 59 years old in good health. Sequencing was done on a sample of blood T cells: a sorted CD56 or NKG2C T cell subset, CD4+ or CD8+ T cells, or bulk PBMC T cells (not recorded which). The CDR3 here is CASKTQGYRETQYF.